Detailed here is one T cell receptor beta chain. Its matching antigen is unknown. V lost 6 bases and J lost 0, with 20 bases in between. There are 17 residues in the CDR3. Germline CDR1 MNHEY, CDR2 SVGEGT. Sequencing of the DNA from cultured CD4+ T cells was carried out with the Oncomine TCR Beta short-read assay. TCRdb itself ran the PCR reads through MiXCR, one entry per CDR3 protein. This repertoire shows 7,000 to 9,000 distinct CDR3 sequences, approximately 57% found once; its top ten account for 15% to 18%. Treatment of the sample: approximately nine-day PBMC culture with coronavirus spike peptide pools or control peptides (ViraFEST assay). This entry comes from a study of vaccination and CD4 T cells after COVID-19. Study as a whole: Once diagnosed, patients had post-COVID samples drawn a median roughly 97 days later (range 35 to 161).

Findings and limits, study-wide: SARS-CoV-2-reactive clonotypes rose nonsignificantly, with the median going from about 20 to 38.

The chain employs TRBV6-2 or TRBV6-3 and TRBJ1-2; D unclear. Here the sequenced sample was cultured CD4+ T cells from blood, taken after SARS-CoV-2 vaccination. This sequence was found in a human donor with COVID-19. CDR3 nucleotide sequence: TGTGCCAGCAGCCTCCGACCCAGGCCACCGACTAACTATGGCTACACCTTC. This encodes CASSLRPRPPTNYGYTF.